A single sample gave rise to the 6 T cell receptor beta chains below, sequenced in a study of blood T cells in healthy people across ages. The authors ran a second PCR of 7 to 11 cycles using a sample-barcoded 5' primer and a J-beta primer mix. TCRdb called the 5' RACE reads again in MiXCR, with one record for every CDR3 protein. The sample records some 1,000,000 distinct CDR3 sequences, around 27% being singletons. These data also formed part of another study, on T cells of mothers and their children.

Sequencing input: blood. The receptors here all came from a girl aged 2-9 years in good health.

The gene calls are TRBV5-5 and TRBJ2-4; D is ambiguous. From germline, CDR1 is SGHKS and CDR2 YYEKEE (reference sequence). The CDR3 loop spans 15 amino acids. With 1 base removed from V and 0 bases from J, the gap between germline ends came to 8 bases. The CDR3 DNA is TGTGCCAGCAGCTTGATTGGTTTAGCCAAAAACATTCAGTACTTC. This codes for CASSLIGLAKNIQYF. Together with reference TRBV5-5 and TRBJ2-4, the CDR3 gives the full variable domain: DAGVTQSPTHLIKTRGQQVTLRCSPISGHKSVSWYQQVLGQGPQFIFQYYEKEERGRGNFPDRFSARQFPNYSSELNVNALLLGDSALYLCASSLIGLAKNIQYFGAGTRLSVL.

This CDR3 is CASSFSGGLREQYF. As DNA, the CDR3 is TGTGCCAGCAGTTTTTCGGGCGGGCTGCGGGAGCAGTACTTC. The rearrangement uses TRBV28 and TRBJ2-7; a weak D match, TRBD2 (5 bases). The CDR3 is made up of 14 amino acids. Germline CDR1 MDHEN, CDR2 SYDVKM. Trimming removed 3 bases from V and 7 bases from J, with 16 bases in between. Full variable domain (outside the CDR3, taken from reference TRBV28 and TRBJ2-7): DVKVTQSSRYLVKRTGEKVFLECVQDMDHENMFWYRQDPGLGLRLIYFSYDVKMKEKGDIPEGYSVSREKKERFSLILESASTNQTSMYLCASSFSGGLREQYFGPGTRLTVT.

The gene calls are TRBV6-5 and TRBJ2-3, with D tentatively TRBD1 or TRBD2 (5 bases each). This CDR3 has 14 amino acids. Germline V gives CDR1 MNHEY, CDR2 SVGAGI. V shed 6 bases and J shed 0 bases, with 10 bases lying between them. The CDR3 is CASRGRTSTDTQYF. CDR3 nucleotide sequence: TGTGCCAGCAGGGGACGTACTAGCACAGATACGCAGTATTTT.

This clonotype was recorded a few times. The J gene is TRBJ2-1, the V gene TRBV5-1, with D possibly being TRBD1 or TRBD2 (5 bases each). The germline CDR1 and CDR2 sequences are SGHRS and YFSETQ. V gave up 4 bases and J gave up 7 bases, with 18 bases separating them. CDR3 size: 15 residues. CDR3 residues: CASSPGVGVRNEQFF. In DNA form, the CDR3 reads TGCGCCAGCAGCCCCGGGGTAGGGGTTCGGAATGAGCAGTTCTTC.

Only a few counts were recorded for this clonotype. This sequence joins TRBV7-8 and TRBJ2-7; weak D call: TRBD1 (5 bases). The J call is doubtful: the DNA matches TRBJ2-5 better. Germline CDR1 and CDR2: SGHVS and FQNEAQ. There are 17 residues in the CDR3. CDR3 DNA sequence: TGTGCCAGCAGCTCCCACCCGAAGGGGTCCAGATGGGAGACCCAGTACTTC. As protein: CASSSHPKGSRWETQYF.

Of note for this clonotype: One end of the junction does not line up with germline, which may come from a read error. The chain couples TRBV7-9 to TRBJ2-7; D remains unclear. In germline, CDR1 is SEHNR, CDR2 FQNEAQ (reference sequence). CDR3 length equals 11 residues. The CDR3 DNA reads TGCGCCAGCAGCTTAGAGGTATCCTTTAGCTTC. This translates into CASSLEVSFSF.